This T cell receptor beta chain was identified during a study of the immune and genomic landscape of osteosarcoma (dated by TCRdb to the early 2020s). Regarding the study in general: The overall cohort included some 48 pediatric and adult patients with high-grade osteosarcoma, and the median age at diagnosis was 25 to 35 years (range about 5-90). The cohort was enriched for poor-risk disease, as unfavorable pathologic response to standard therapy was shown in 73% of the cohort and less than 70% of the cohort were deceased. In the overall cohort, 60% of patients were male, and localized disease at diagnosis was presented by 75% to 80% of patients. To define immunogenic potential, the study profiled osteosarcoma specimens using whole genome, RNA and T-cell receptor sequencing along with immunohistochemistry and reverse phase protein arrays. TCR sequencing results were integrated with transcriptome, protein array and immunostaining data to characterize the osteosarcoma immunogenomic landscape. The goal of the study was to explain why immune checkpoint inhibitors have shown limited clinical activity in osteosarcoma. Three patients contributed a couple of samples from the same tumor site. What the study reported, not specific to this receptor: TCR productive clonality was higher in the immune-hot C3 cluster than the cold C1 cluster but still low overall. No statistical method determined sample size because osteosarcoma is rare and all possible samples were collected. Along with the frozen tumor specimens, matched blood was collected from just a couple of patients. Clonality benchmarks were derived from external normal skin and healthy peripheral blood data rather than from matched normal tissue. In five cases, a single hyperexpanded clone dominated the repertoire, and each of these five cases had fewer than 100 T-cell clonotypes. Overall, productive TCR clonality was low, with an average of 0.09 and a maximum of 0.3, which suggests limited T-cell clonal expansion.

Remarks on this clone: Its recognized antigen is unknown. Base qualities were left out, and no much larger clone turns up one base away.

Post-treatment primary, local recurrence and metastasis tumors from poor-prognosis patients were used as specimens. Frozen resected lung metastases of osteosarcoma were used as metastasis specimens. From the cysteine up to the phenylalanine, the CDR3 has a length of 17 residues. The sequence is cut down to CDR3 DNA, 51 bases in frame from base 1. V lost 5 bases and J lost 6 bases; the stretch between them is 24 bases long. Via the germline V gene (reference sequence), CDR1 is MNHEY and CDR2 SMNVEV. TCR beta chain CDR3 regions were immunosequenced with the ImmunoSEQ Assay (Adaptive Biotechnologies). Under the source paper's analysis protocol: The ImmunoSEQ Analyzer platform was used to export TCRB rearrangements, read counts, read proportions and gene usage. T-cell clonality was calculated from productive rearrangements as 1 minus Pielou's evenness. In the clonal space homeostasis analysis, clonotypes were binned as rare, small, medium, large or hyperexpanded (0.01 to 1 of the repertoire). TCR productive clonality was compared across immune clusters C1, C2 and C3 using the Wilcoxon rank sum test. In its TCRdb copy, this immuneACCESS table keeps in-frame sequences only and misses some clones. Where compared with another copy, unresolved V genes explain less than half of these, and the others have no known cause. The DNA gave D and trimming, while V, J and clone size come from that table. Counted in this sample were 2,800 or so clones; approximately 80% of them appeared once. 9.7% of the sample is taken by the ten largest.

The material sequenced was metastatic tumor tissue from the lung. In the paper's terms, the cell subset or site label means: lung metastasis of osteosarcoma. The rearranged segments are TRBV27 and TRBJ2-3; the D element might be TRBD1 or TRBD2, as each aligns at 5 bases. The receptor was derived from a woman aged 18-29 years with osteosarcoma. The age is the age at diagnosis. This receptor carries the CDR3 CASSPPPGTRGMDTQYF. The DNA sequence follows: TGTGCCAGCAGTCCGCCACCCGGGACCCGGGGTATGGATACGCAGTATTTT.